Listed below are T cell receptor beta chains from one sample, sequenced in a study of technical replicates of blood from a handful of donors. Sequenced by immunoSEQ multiplex PCR; TCRdb stores in-frame clones only, minus some. The table records about 73,000 clones, 85% to 95% of them present only once. Input material: PBMCs. The source is a human donor in good health. Some clones in this sample may be carry-over from other donors' samples. The CDR3 runs from the conserved cysteine through the conserved F or W. The D gene is left open where the match is weak. A row's size may be missing; if present it is once, few, many or a size class.

>TRBJ1-2|NA|TRBV27|TRBD1
CASSLFYGRTGDYGYTF
TGTGCCAGCAGTTTATTTTACGGTAGGACAGGGGACTATGGCTACACCTTC
>TRBJ2-2|once|TRBV6-5|TRBD1
CASRGQSDTGELFF
TGTGCCAGCAGGGGACAGTCGGACACCGGGGAGCTGTTTTTT
>TRBJ2-2|NA|TRBV5-6|TRBD2
CASSPGLAGRVTGELFF
TGTGCCAGCAGCCCGGGACTAGCGGGACGGGTGACCGGGGAGCTGTTTTTT
>TRBJ1-6|NA|TRBV7-9|TRBD1
CASSTGQGKGNSPLHF
TGTGCCAGCAGCACGGGACAGGGGAAAGGAAATTCACCCCTCCACTTT
>TRBJ2-2|NA|TRBV6-1|TRBD1
CASSRDRANTGELFF
TGTGCCAGCAGCCGCGACAGGGCGAACACCGGGGAGCTGTTTTTT
>TRBJ1-5|NA|TRBV5-1|TRBD1
CASSLEGTGNQPQHF
TGCGCCAGCAGCTTGGAAGGGACAGGCAATCAGCCCCAGCATTTT
>TRBJ1-1|NA|TRBV5-5|NA
CASSQRPGTNTEAFF
TGTGCCAGCAGTCAAAGACCAGGAACGAACACTGAAGCTTTCTTT
>TRBJ1-5|NA|TRBV5-8|NA
CASTLPAVPSGNQPQHF
TGTGCCAGCACACTACCGGCGGTACCCAGCGGCAATCAGCCCCAGCATTTT
>TRBJ2-1|NA|TRBV9|TRBD2
CASSTRTSGRDEQFF
TGTGCCAGCAGCACCCGGACTAGCGGGAGGGATGAGCAGTTCTTC
>TRBJ1-1|NA|TRBV14|NA
CASSQKGKGDTEAFF
TGTGCCAGCAGCCAAAAGGGGAAAGGGGACACTGAAGCTTTCTTT
>TRBJ2-2|NA|TRBV18|NA
CASSPPGMGTGELFF
TGTGCCAGCTCACCGCCAGGGATGGGCACCGGGGAGCTGTTTTTT
>TRBJ1-2|NA|TRBV6-5|TRBD1
CASSYGSGGGYGYTF
TGTGCCAGCAGTTACGGCTCAGGGGGCGGCTATGGCTACACCTTC
>TRBJ1-3|once|TRBV30|NA
CAWQHEDRRNTIYF
TGTGCCTGGCAGCATGAGGACAGAAGAAACACCATATATTTT
>TRBJ2-5|NA|TRBV29-1|TRBD2
CSGLLAGGRETQYF
TGCAGCGGGCTACTAGCGGGGGGGCGGGAGACCCAGTACTTC
>TRBJ1-2|NA|TRBV7-9|TRBD1
CASSLDGGGGYTF
TGTGCCAGCAGCTTAGACGGAGGGGGCGGCTACACCTTC
>TRBJ2-3|NA|TRBV7-9|NA
CASSLRRDTQYF
TGTGCCAGCAGCTTACGGAGGGATACGCAGTATTTT
>TRBJ1-1|NA|TRBV5-5|TRBD1
CASSFGQGNTEAFF
TGTGCCAGCAGCTTCGGACAGGGGAACACTGAAGCTTTCTTT